This T cell receptor beta chain was captured by sequencing in a study of blood T cells in healthy people across ages. General study points: Expanded clonotype changes were possibly confounded by unknown donor CMV status.

Combining a sample-barcoded 5' primer with a J-beta primer mix, a second PCR ran for roughly 6 to 11 cycles. A single record per CDR3 protein comes from TCRdb applying MiXCR to the 5' RACE reads. The sample lists approximately 880,000 distinct CDR3 sequences; around 46% were seen once. Many counts were recorded for this clonotype. The antigen remains undetermined. The material sequenced was blood. This TCR derives from a man younger than 40 in good health.

The CDR3 region has the DNA TGTGCCAGCAGCTTAACGCCGGCAAACCCCTACGAGCAGTACTTC. It yields the protein CASSLTPANPYEQYF. This sequence joins TRBV7-3 and TRBJ2-7; D is undetermined. CDR1 is SGHTA, CDR2 FQGTGA, per germline. The CDR3 extends over 15 amino acids. The V end lost 0 bases, the J end lost 2 bases, and 11 bases lay between the germline ends.